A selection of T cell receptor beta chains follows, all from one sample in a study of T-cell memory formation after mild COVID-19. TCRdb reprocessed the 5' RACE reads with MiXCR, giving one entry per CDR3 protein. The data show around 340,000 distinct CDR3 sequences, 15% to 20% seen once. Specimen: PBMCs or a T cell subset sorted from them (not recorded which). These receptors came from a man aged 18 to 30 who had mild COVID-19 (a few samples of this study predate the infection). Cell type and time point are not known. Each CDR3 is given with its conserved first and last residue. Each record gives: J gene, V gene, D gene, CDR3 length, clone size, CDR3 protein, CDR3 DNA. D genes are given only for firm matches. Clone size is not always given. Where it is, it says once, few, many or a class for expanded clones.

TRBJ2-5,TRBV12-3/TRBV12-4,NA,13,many,CASSLTSRETQYF,TGTGCCAGCAGTTTAACTAGCAGGGAGACCCAGTACTTC
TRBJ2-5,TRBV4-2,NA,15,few,CASSQERGGSWTQYF,TGTGCCAGCAGCCAAGAAAGGGGCGGTAGCTGGACCCAGTACTTC
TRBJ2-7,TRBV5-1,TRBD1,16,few,CASSLARQGLLYEQYF,TGCGCCAGCAGCTTGGCAAGACAGGGGTTGCTCTACGAGCAGTACTTC
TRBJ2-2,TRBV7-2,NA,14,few,CASSIPTENGELFF,TGTGCCAGCAGCATACCGACAGAAAACGGGGAGCTGTTTTTT
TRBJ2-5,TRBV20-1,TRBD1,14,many,CSASDRVSKETQYF,TGCAGTGCTAGCGACAGGGTATCCAAAGAGACCCAGTACTTC
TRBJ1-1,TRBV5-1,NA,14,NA,CASSLEVIGNEAFF,TGCGCCAGCAGCTTGGAGGTGATAGGGAATGAAGCTTTCTTT
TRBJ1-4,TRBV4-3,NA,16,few,CASSLRWGRLNEKLFF,TGCGCCAGCAGCCTGAGATGGGGCAGACTTAATGAAAAACTGTTTTTT
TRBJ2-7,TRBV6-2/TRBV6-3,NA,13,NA,CASSTRTPHEQYF,TGTGCCAGCAGTACCCGGACACCGCACGAGCAGTACTTC
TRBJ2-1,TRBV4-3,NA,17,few,CASSQVIVGLSHNEQFF,TGCGCCAGCAGCCAAGTAATAGTCGGTTTATCTCACAATGAGCAGTTCTTC
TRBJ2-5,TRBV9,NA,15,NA,CASSVAPGGEETQYF,TGTGCCAGCAGCGTAGCCCCGGGGGGCGAGGAGACCCAGTACTTC
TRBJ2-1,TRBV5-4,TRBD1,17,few,CASSFPLGQGSMNEQFF,TGTGCCAGCAGCTTCCCCCTCGGACAGGGTTCTATGAATGAGCAGTTCTTC
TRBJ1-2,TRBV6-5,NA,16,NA,CASSYSGGHYNYGYTF,TGTGCCAGCAGTTACTCGGGGGGACACTATAACTATGGCTACACCTTC
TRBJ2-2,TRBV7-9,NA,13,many,CASSLTNTGELFF,TGTGCCAGCAGCTTAACGAACACCGGGGAGCTGTTTTTT
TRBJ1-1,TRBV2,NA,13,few,CASSDRPNTEAFF,TGTGCCAGCAGTGACAGACCGAACACTGAAGCTTTCTTT
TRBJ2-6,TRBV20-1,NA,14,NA,CSAPEQAGANVLTF,TGCAGTGCCCCCGAACAGGCCGGGGCCAACGTCCTGACTTTC
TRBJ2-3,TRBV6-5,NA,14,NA,CASSYSAATDTQYF,TGTGCCAGCAGTTATTCCGCAGCCACAGATACGCAGTATTTT
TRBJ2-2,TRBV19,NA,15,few,CASSLLGQGRGELFF,TGTGCCAGTAGCCTTCTCGGGCAGGGGCGAGGGGAGCTGTTTTTT
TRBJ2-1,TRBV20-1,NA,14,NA,CSASQGTSYNEQFF,TGCAGTGCCAGTCAGGGAACCTCCTACAATGAGCAGTTCTTC